This TCR beta chain was profiled in a study of shared clonotypes between healthy human individuals. Study-wide findings and caveats: Memory subsets generally showed smaller estimated richness than naive subsets did.

An even split of each subset's genomic DNA across several immunoSEQ plates was performed. Libraries were prepared by immunoSEQ multiplex PCR; TCRdb keeps only in-frame clonotypes and omits some of them. The sample lists around 980,000 clones, approximately 78% seen once, with around 0.61% in the top ten. Note on this clone: Its antigen is not known.

CDR3 length equals 19 residues. The germline V and J ends were trimmed by 5 bases and 4 bases, with 27 bases remaining between them. Germline CDR1 and CDR2: SEHNR and FQNEAQ (reference sequence). This clonotype was obtained from a man between 18 and 29 years old in good health. Some clones in this sample may be carry-over from other donors' samples. V and J are TRBV7-9 and TRBJ1-3; D unclear. The sample consisted of memory CD4+ T cells from PBMCs. Described subset: CD45RA-negative fraction. CDR3 protein: CASSRAVPSVRRSGNTIYF. CDR3 DNA sequence: TGTGCCAGCAGCCGGGCGGTCCCTAGTGTGCGGAGGTCGGGAAACACCATATATTTT. The variable domain in full, completed from reference TRBV7-9 and TRBJ1-3, reads DTGVSQNPRHKITKRGQNVTFRCDPISEHNRLYWYRQTLGQGPEFLTYFQNEAQLEKSRLLSDRFSAERPKGSFSTLEIQRTEQGDSAMYLCASSRAVPSVRRSGNTIYFGEGSWLTVV.